This TCR beta chain was identified during a study of tumor and adjacent non-tumor tissue in lung cancer (dated by TCRdb to between 2018 and 2020). Regarding the study in general: Patients with adenocarcinoma (about 12), squamous cell carcinoma (2) and small cell lung cancer (1) were included in the cohort. Ages among the approximately 15 patients ranged from roughly 31 to 80 years, there were around ten men and 5 women, and disease was at TNM stage I to III. Sequencing generated a total of 95 million to 150 million productive TCRbeta reads, averaging around 4 million reads per sample. The study compared bulk TCRbeta repertoires between lung tumor tissue and matched distant non-tumor lung tissue from some 14 lung cancer patients. Around 30 paired specimens, one tumor and one normal lung sample per patient, were profiled by TCRbeta CDR3 sequencing. What the research found in general, with its limitations: TCR diversity was significantly higher in younger patients, and higher tumor TCR diversity was associated with shorter overall and disease-free survival. Neither the sequencing platform nor unique molecular identifiers are named or mentioned anywhere in the methods. Tumor tissue showed significantly higher TCR diversity (inverse Simpson) than normal lung tissue, at 431.37 vs 166.20 (P = 0.0075, Mann-Whitney U test). Because peripheral blood was not sequenced, the blood TCRbeta repertoires of the lung cancer patients in the study went unexamined. In normal lung, the top 100 clones accounted for a significantly larger cumulative share of the repertoire than in tumor tissue. Only roughly 14 patients were in the cohort, and the authors stated that larger samples and more detailed clinical data are needed.

RNA was isolated from bulk unsorted tissue, and RNA quality was assessed with a NanoDrop ND-1000 and an Agilent 2100. All donors had newly diagnosed lung cancer, had not received prior chemotherapy, and were admitted for thoracic surgery in China between August and November 2014. Patients who had received previous radiotherapy or chemotherapy, or who had another concurrent cancer, were excluded from the study. Pieces of surgical tissue measuring roughly 1-2.2 cm3 were kept in RNAlater solution and held at -80 degrees C until needed. The CDR3 runs 14 residues from the cysteine to the phenylalanine. Just the 42-base CDR3 DNA is kept, in frame starting at base 1. The germline V gene (reference sequence) provides CDR1 SGHNT and CDR2 YYREEE. Libraries were built with multiplex PCR. Sequencing instrument: Illumina HiSeq 2500. TCRbeta libraries were constructed through three rounds of nested PCR with primers (Table S4) according to protocols modified from ARM-PCR. Before sequencing, PCR products in the 200-500 bp range were cut out of the gel and cleaned up using the QIAquick gel extraction kit. The original pipeline was this. Trimmomatic was used to clean the reads, FLASH merged the cleaned reads into complete CDR3 sequences, and MiTCR assigned the sequences to V(D)J germline segments. VDJtools was used to compute clonal diversity as the inverse Simpson's index. In-frame sequences without a premature stop codon were defined as productive reads. The public reads were reprocessed in TCRdb via fastp at Q25 and MiXCR, keeping in-frame beta chains. Duplicate CDR3 protein sequences are folded into a single record with the most common DNA and genes. For this entry, the V and J calls and clone size follow TCRdb and not the study's own pipeline. This sample comprises just over 200,000 distinct CDR3 sequences, approximately 74% of them detected only once. Around 27% of the sample belongs to the ten largest clones.

Comments on this clonotype: Its antigen is not yet known. A read error is possible here, since a much larger clone lies one base away.

This TCR came from a man aged 55 to 70 with non-small cell lung cancer. The specimen was lung tumor tissue. The V and J segments used are TRBV5-4 and TRBJ2-5; the D gene cannot be named for sure. Read as DNA, the sequence is TGTGTCAGCAGCCCGCCGGGTTACCAAGAGACCCAGTACTTC. Translated, it gives CVSSPPGYQETQYF.